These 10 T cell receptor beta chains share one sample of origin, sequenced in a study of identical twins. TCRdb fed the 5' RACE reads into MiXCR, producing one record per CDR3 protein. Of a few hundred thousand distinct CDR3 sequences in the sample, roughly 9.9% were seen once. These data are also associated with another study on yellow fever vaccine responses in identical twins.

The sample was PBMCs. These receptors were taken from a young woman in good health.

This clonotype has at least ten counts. The CDR3 reads CASSGIAVSRNEQFF. As DNA, the CDR3 is TGTGCCAGCAGCGGAATAGCGGTGAGCAGGAATGAGCAGTTCTTC. The rearrangement joins TRBV6-2 or TRBV6-3 to TRBJ2-1, with D perhaps TRBD2 (6 bases). Germline assignment: CDR1 MNHEY and CDR2 SVGEGT. V was shortened by 6 bases and J by 7 bases, with 19 bases between the two germline ends. This CDR3 region has 15 residues.

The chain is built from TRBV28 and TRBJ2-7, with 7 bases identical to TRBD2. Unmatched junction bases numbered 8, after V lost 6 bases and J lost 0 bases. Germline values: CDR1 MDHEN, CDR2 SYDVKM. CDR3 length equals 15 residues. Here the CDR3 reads CASSPGRSSSYEQYF. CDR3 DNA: TGTGCCAGCAGCCCCGGGAGGTCGAGCTCCTACGAGCAGTACTTC.

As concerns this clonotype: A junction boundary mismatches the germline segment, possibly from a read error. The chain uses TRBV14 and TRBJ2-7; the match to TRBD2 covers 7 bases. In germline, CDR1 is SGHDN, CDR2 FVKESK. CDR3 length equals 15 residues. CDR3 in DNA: TGTGCCAGCAGCCCGTCCGGACTAGGCTCCCACGAGCAGTACTTC. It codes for CASSPSGLGSHEQYF.

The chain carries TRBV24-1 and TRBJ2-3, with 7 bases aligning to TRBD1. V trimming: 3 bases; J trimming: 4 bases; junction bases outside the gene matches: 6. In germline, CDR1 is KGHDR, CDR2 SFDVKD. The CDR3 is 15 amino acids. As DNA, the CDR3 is TGTGCCACCAGTGATGCGGACAGGCTCGCAGATACGCAGTATTTT. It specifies CATSDADRLADTQYF.

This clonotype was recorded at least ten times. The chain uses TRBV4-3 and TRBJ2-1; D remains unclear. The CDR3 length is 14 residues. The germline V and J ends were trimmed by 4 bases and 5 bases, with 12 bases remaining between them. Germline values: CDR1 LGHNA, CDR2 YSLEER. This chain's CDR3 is CASSPSRSHNEQFF. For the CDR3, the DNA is TGCGCCAGCAGCCCGTCCAGGAGTCACAATGAGCAGTTCTTC.

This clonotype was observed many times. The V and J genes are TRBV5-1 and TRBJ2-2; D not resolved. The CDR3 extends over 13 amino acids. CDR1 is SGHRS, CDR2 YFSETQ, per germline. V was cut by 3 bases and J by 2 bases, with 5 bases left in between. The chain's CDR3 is CASSYPNTGELFF. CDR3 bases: TGCGCCAGCAGCTACCCTAACACCGGGGAGCTGTTTTTT.

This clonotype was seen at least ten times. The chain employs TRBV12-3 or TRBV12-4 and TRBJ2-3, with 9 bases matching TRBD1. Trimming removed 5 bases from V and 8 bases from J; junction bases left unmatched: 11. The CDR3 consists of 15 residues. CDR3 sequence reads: CASSIGTGLGGTQYF. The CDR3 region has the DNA TGTGCCAGCAGTATCGGGACAGGGCTTGGGGGTACGCAGTATTTT.

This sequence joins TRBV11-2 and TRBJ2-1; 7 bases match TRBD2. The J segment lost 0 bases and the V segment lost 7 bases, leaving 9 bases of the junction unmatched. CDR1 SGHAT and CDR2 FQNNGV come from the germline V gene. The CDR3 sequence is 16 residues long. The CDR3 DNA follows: TGTGCCAGCAACCACGTGGGGGGGAGCTCCTACAATGAGCAGTTCTTC. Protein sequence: CASNHVGGSSYNEQFF.

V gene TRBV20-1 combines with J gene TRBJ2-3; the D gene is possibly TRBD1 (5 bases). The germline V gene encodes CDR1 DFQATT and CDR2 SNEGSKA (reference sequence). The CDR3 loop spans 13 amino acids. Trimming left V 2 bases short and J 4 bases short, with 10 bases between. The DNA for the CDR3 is TGCAGTGCTAGAAACAGGTGGGCAGATACGCAGTATTTT. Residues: CSARNRWADTQYF.

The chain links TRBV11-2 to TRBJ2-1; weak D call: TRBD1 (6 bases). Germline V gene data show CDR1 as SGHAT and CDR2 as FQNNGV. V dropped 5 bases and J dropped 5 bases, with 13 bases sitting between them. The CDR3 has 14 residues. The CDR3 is CASSGGGADNEQFF. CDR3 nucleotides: TGTGCCAGCAGCGGTGGGGGCGCCGACAATGAGCAGTTCTTC.